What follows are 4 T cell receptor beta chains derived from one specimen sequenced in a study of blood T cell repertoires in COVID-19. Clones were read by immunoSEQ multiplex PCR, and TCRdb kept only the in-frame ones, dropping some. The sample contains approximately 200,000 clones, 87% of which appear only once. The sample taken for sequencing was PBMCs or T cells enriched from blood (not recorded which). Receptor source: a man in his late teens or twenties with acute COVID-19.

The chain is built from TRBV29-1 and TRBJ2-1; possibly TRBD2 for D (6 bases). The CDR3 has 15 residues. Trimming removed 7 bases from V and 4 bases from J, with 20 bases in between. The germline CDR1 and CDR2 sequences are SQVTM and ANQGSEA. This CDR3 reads CSGNPRGGQYNEQFF. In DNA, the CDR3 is TGCAGCGGTAATCCGCGGGGTGGCCAATACAATGAGCAGTTCTTC.

In DNA form, the CDR3 reads TGTGCCTGGAGCGCCGGGACAGGGGGAGAAGAGACCCAGTACTTC. Its translation is CAWSAGTGGEETQYF. The gene calls are TRBV30 and TRBJ2-5; TRBD1 matches at 11 bases. V shed 3 bases and J 3 bases; nucleotides not matched to a gene: 6. Germline V gene data show CDR1 as GTSNPN and CDR2 as SVGIG (reference sequence). The CDR3 is 15 amino acids. Complete variable domain (other parts from reference TRBV30 and TRBJ2-5): SQTIHQWPATLVQPVGSPLSLECTVEGTSNPNLYWYRQAAGRGLQLLFYSVGIGQISSEVPQNLSASRPQDRQFILSSKKLLLSDSGFYLCAWSAGTGGEETQYFGPGTRLLVL.

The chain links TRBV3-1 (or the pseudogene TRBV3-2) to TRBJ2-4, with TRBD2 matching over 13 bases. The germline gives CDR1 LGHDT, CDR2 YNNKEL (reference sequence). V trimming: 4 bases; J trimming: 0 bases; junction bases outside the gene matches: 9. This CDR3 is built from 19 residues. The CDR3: CASSPPGLAGVTAKNIQYF. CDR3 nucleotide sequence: TGTGCCAGCAGCCCACCTGGACTAGCGGGAGTGACAGCCAAAAACATTCAGTACTTC.

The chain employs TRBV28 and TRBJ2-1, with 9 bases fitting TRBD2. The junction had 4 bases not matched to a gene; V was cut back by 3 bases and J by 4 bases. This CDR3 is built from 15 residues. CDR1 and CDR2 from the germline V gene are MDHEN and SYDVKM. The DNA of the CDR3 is TGTGCCAGCAGTTTCCGAGCGGGAGGATACAATGAGCAGTTCTTC. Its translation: CASSFRAGGYNEQFF.